These T cell receptor beta chains were read from a single sample in a study of Ad26.COV2.S vaccination and SARS-CoV-2 variants. The data were produced by immunoSEQ multiplex PCR, yet TCRdb's version contains in-frame clones alone and is incomplete. Of approximately 420,000 clones in the sample, approximately 88% were seen once. The sample consisted of peripheral blood, taken in a trial of Ad26.COV2.S vaccine versus placebo. Receptors originate from a person between 18 and 65 years old who received the Ad26.COV2.S COVID-19 vaccine or a placebo. CDR3s include the opening cysteine and the closing phenylalanine or tryptophan. A D gene is named only where the DNA matches it firmly. Clone size, where shown, is once, few, many, or a class for clones that have expanded.

D gene,clone size,V gene,CDR3 length,J gene,CDR3 protein,CDR3 DNA
NA,NA,TRBV5-5,13,TRBJ2-7,CASSLQGTHEQYF,TGTGCCAGCAGCTTGCAAGGGACCCACGAGCAGTACTTC
NA,NA,TRBV30,14,TRBJ2-3,CAWAGQGNTDTQYF,TGTGCCTGGGCCGGCCAGGGGAACACAGATACGCAGTATTTT
NA,NA,TRBV2,13,TRBJ2-3,CAISPLIADTQYF,TGTGCCATCAGTCCATTAATCGCAGATACGCAGTATTTT
NA,NA,TRBV15,15,TRBJ1-4,CATSTWGGVNEKLFF,TGTGCCACCAGCACATGGGGAGGAGTTAATGAAAAACTGTTTTTT
TRBD2,NA,TRBV29-1,18,TRBJ2-1,CSVVGLAVPRSSYNEQFF,TGCAGCGTTGTGGGACTAGCGGTTCCCCGAAGCTCCTACAATGAGCAGTTCTTC
TRBD1,NA,TRBV15,16,TRBJ1-6,CATSRDRHTYNSPLHF,TGTGCCACCAGCAGGGACAGGCACACCTATAATTCACCCCTCCACTTT
NA,NA,TRBV30,13,TRBJ2-1,CARSTGQDNEQFF,TGTGCCCGTTCGACCGGGCAGGACAATGAGCAGTTCTTC
NA,NA,TRBV24-1,14,TRBJ1-5,CATAEQGEVQPQHF,TGTGCCACCGCGGAACAGGGTGAGGTTCAGCCCCAGCATTTT
TRBD1,NA,TRBV5-6,14,TRBJ1-2,CASSYEDRAPGYTF,TGTGCCAGCAGCTATGAAGACAGGGCTCCGGGCTACACCTTC
TRBD2,NA,TRBV9,16,TRBJ2-7,CASSPHERGSSYEQYF,TGTGCCAGCAGCCCTCATGAGCGGGGGAGCTCCTACGAGCAGTACTTC
NA,NA,TRBV3-1/TRBV3-2,12,TRBJ2-1,CASSQVGGEQFF,TGTGCCAGCAGCCAAGTTGGAGGAGAGCAGTTCTTC
NA,NA,TRBV6-2/TRBV6-3,13,TRBJ2-1,CASSRGVYNEQFF,TGTGCCAGCAGCCGAGGGGTCTACAATGAGCAGTTCTTC
TRBD1,few,TRBV7-9,13,TRBJ1-1,CASSLDRTPEAFF,TGTGCCAGCAGCTTGGACAGGACTCCTGAAGCTTTCTTT
NA,NA,TRBV7-9,11,TRBJ2-2,CASSPTGELFF,TGTGCCAGCAGCCCCACCGGGGAGCTGTTTTTT
NA,NA,TRBV30,12,TRBJ1-2,CAWSGTYYGYTF,TGTGCCTGGAGCGGTACCTACTATGGCTACACCTTC
TRBD1,NA,TRBV28,16,TRBJ1-1,CASTRWTGIMNTEAFF,TGTGCCAGCACCCGTTGGACAGGGATTATGAACACTGAAGCTTTCTTT
NA,once,TRBV4-1,14,TRBJ2-5,CASSLWGTQETQYF,TGCGCCAGCAGCTTATGGGGGACCCAAGAGACCCAGTACTTC
TRBD1,NA,TRBV30,15,TRBJ2-5,CAWSTGTGAQETQYF,TGTGCCTGGAGTACCGGGACAGGGGCCCAAGAGACCCAGTACTTC
NA,NA,TRBV6-2/TRBV6-3,16,TRBJ2-5,CASSSPRYAYQETQYF,TGTGCCAGCAGTTCCCCCAGGTACGCGTACCAAGAGACCCAGTACTTC
TRBD1,once,TRBV4-2,15,TRBJ2-3,CASSPSNGQADTQYF,TGTGCCAGCAGCCCCTCTAACGGACAGGCAGATACGCAGTATTTT
TRBD1,NA,TRBV7-9,15,TRBJ2-1,CASSSLIQTGVEQFF,TGTGCCAGCAGCTCCCTAATACAAACAGGGGTCGAGCAGTTCTTC
NA,NA,TRBV7-9,11,TRBJ2-1,CASGAGNEQFF,TGTGCCAGCGGGGCGGGGAATGAGCAGTTCTTC
NA,NA,TRBV29-1,13,TRBJ2-7,CSVTGGITYEQYF,TGCAGCGTTACCGGCGGGATTACCTACGAGCAGTACTTC
NA,NA,TRBV3-1/TRBV3-2,15,TRBJ1-4,CASSQMGQRNEKLFF,TGTGCCAGCAGCCAAATGGGCCAAAGAAATGAAAAACTGTTTTTT
NA,NA,TRBV19,14,TRBJ1-6,CASKRGGESSPLHF,TGTGCAAGTAAGAGAGGGGGTGAAAGTTCACCCCTCCACTTT
TRBD1,NA,TRBV7-2,14,TRBJ1-4,CASSKTGRGEKLFF,TGTGCCAGCAGTAAGACAGGGCGCGGGGAAAAACTGTTTTTT
NA,NA,TRBV4-3,16,TRBJ1-4,CASSPGQGQFNEKLFF,TGCGCCAGCAGCCCAGGGCAGGGGCAGTTTAATGAAAAACTGTTTTTT
TRBD1,once,TRBV6-2/TRBV6-3,15,TRBJ1-2,CASSYSGGGAYGYTF,TGTGCCAGCAGTTACTCGGGAGGGGGCGCTTATGGCTACACCTTC
NA,NA,TRBV15,18,TRBJ2-2,CATSSDQFGHSNTGELFF,TGTGCCACCAGCAGTGACCAATTTGGACACTCGAACACCGGGGAGCTGTTTTTT
TRBD2,once,TRBV10-2,14,TRBJ2-7,CASSKTSGSYEQYF,TGCGCCAGCAGTAAGACTAGCGGGAGCTACGAGCAGTACTTC
TRBD1,once,TRBV7-2,15,TRBJ1-2,CASSPRQGAHYGYTF,TGTGCCAGCAGCCCCCGACAGGGGGCTCACTATGGCTACACCTTC
NA,NA,TRBV7-9,14,TRBJ1-4,CASSLVYTNEKLFF,TGTGCCAGCAGCTTGGTGTACACTAATGAAAAACTGTTTTTT
NA,once,TRBV7-2,14,TRBJ2-4,CASSTRLAKNIQYF,TGTGCCAGCAGCACCAGGCTAGCCAAAAACATTCAGTACTTC
TRBD1,NA,TRBV5-1,15,TRBJ2-5,CASSYRQGGQETQYF,TGCGCCAGCAGCTATAGACAGGGGGGGCAAGAGACCCAGTACTTC
TRBD1,NA,TRBV14,18,TRBJ2-7,CASSPRTGGPLGAGEQYF,TGTGCCAGCAGCCCCCGGACAGGGGGGCCCCTTGGTGCGGGCGAGCAGTACTTC
NA,NA,TRBV5-6,13,TRBJ2-5,CASSLAGRETQYF,TGTGCCAGCAGCTTGGCCGGCAGGGAGACCCAGTACTTC
NA,NA,TRBV6-5,14,TRBJ1-5,CASSYGGTQQPQHF,TGTGCCAGCAGTTACGGGGGGACACAGCAGCCCCAGCATTTT
NA,NA,TRBV7-9,13,TRBJ2-7,CASGAGASYEQYF,TGTGCCAGCGGGGCAGGGGCTTCCTACGAGCAGTACTTC
NA,NA,TRBV7-9,18,TRBJ2-5,CASSLGISGSKRRETQYF,TGTGCCAGCAGCTTGGGAATCTCGGGATCAAAAAGGCGAGAGACCCAGTACTTC